These 6 T cell receptor beta chains came from one sample sequenced in a study of blood T cell repertoires in COVID-19. Only in-frame clones appear in the TCRdb table, and some are missing; sequencing was by immunoSEQ multiplex PCR. The sample consists of fewer than 200,000 clones, about 91% of them appearing once. Sequencing input: peripheral blood. The receptors stem from a woman aged 55 to 70 who had recovered from COVID-19.

This chain connects TRBV7-8 to TRBJ2-5; 10 bases map to TRBD2. The CDR3 runs to 16 residues. V lost 5 bases and J lost 4; bases outside the gene matches: 10. Germline V lookup: CDR1 SGHVS, CDR2 FQNEAQ. CDR3 DNA: TGTGCCAGCAGCGCGACCCTCAGACTAGCGGGAGAGACCCAGTACTTC. As protein: CASSATLRLAGETQYF.

This rearrangement joins TRBV6-5 to TRBJ1-2, with 7 bases that match TRBD1. Germline lookup yields CDR1 MNHEY and CDR2 SVGAGI. The CDR3 extends over 14 amino acids. Trimming removed 6 bases from V and 3 bases from J; junction bases left unmatched: 7. The chain's CDR3 is CASRRTGDYYGYTF. CDR3 nucleotide sequence: TGTGCCAGCAGAAGGACAGGCGACTACTATGGCTACACCTTC.

The chain couples TRBV10-3 to TRBJ1-5, with a tentative D call TRBD1 (6 bases). Germline-derived CDR1 and CDR2 are ENHRY and SYGVKD. The CDR3 runs to 15 residues. The germline V and J ends were trimmed by 10 bases and 0 bases, with 16 bases remaining between them. The CDR3 is CASSWGQDSNQPQHF. CDR3 sequence (DNA): TGTGCCAGCTCTTGGGGGCAGGATAGCAATCAGCCCCAGCATTTT.

This chain connects TRBV11-2 to TRBJ2-1; 14 nucleotides agree with TRBD2. Unmatched junction bases numbered 6, after V lost 5 bases and J lost 6 bases. The germline V gene encodes CDR1 SGHAT and CDR2 FQNNGV. This CDR3 has 16 amino acids. CDR3 nucleotide sequence: TGTGCCAGCAGCCCGTTGACTAGCGGGGGGGCCAATGAGCAGTTCTTC. As protein: CASSPLTSGGANEQFF.

The chain couples TRBV5-1 to TRBJ2-3; D is perhaps TRBD2 (5 bases). The V gene's germline CDR1 is SGHRS and CDR2 YFSETQ. The CDR3 runs to 17 residues. The V gene lost 0 bases and the J gene lost 6 bases, with 20 bases spanning the gap. CDR3 region: CASSLAPRSVGSDTQYF. CDR3 DNA: TGCGCCAGCAGCTTGGCCCCCCGTAGCGTAGGTTCGGATACGCAGTATTTT.

V and J are TRBV5-1 and TRBJ2-5; TRBD2 aligns across 8 bases. The CDR3 is made up of 15 amino acids. With V trimmed by 4 bases and J by 5 bases, 10 bases remained unmatched. Germline assignment: CDR1 SGHRS and CDR2 YFSETQ. The CDR3 protein is CASSPTTGLDETQYF. CDR3 sequence (DNA): TGCGCCAGCAGCCCGACGACGGGACTAGACGAGACCCAGTACTTC.